This T cell receptor (beta chain) was recorded in a study of Ad26.COV2.S vaccination and SARS-CoV-2 variants (dated by TCRdb to the early 2020s). Regarding the complete study: Donors in the vaccine arm were drawn from COV1001, a phase I-IIa trial of Ad26.COV2.S in healthy adults that was multicentre, randomized, double-blind and placebo-controlled. Ad26.COV2.S was administered intramuscularly at a dose of 5x10^10 or 1x10^11 viral particles, either as one shot or as two shots given 56 days apart. TCRbeta repertoire sequencing was used to assess the specificity and breadth of SARS-CoV-2-reactive T cell receptors after Ad26.COV2.S vaccination. The TCR-sequenced set comprised around 32 samples: some 20 Ad26.COV2.S vaccine recipients, 5 placebo recipients and 8 SARS-CoV-2 convalescent individuals. Trial participants were randomized into five groups of five, in which low-dose or high-dose Ad26.COV2.S was given once or twice, or placebo was given on both occasions. Investigators remained blinded to trial group allocation during experiments and outcome assessment.

The CDR3 contains 14 residues, cysteine and phenylalanine counted. Kept here is only the CDR3 DNA, which spans 42 bases and is read in frame from base 1. V was cut back by 0 bases and J by 6 bases, leaving a gap of 12 bases between them. The germline V gene encodes CDR1 LGHNA and CDR2 YSLEER. TCRbeta CDR3 regions were sequenced with the immunoSEQ Assay. After extraction, genomic DNA underwent amplification by bias-controlled multiplex PCR, followed by high-throughput sequencing. The authors' analysis ran thus. To quantify the absolute abundance of each unique TCRbeta CDR3 region, sequences were collapsed and filtered. T cell fraction was estimated by normalizing TCRbeta template counts to usable DNA, with usable DNA measured through amplification of reference genes found in all nucleated cells. Repertoire TCRs were annotated as SARS-CoV-2-specific by exact matching of V gene, CDR3 amino acid sequence and J gene to a known reactive TCR set. The reference SARS-CoV-2 TCR set was derived from MIRA and filtered for enrichment in COVID-19-positive ImmuneCODE repertoires, a step that removed public or cross-reactive TCRs. Drawing on the MIRA antigens, annotated TCRs were analysed further at the level of specific ORF or position within ORF. Breadth was defined as annotated unique rearrangements over total unique productive rearrangements; depth was the summed frequency of those rearrangements. Group comparisons of TCR breadth used two-sided Wilcoxon rank-sum tests. The immuneACCESS repertoire file appears here via TCRdb, limited to in-frame rearrangements. These files lack a portion of the clones; in checked studies, under half of the deficit traces to unresolved V genes, and the cause of the others is not known. V and J calls and clone size follow that table, whereas D and trimming were derived from the DNA. For this sample there are 200,000 to 300,000 clones; 85% to 90% appear just once. The ten largest clones take up about 10% of the sample.

Regarding this clone: This receptor's antigen is unknown. Within one base of it there is no much larger clone, and no base qualities were kept.

The sample's treatment or condition, from its label and the paper: roughly 20 received Ad26.COV2.S at low or high dose, single or two shots; a few received placebo; per-sample allocation not given. For vaccine and placebo recipients, the sequenced repertoires came from samples collected on day 63 after the first injection. Cohort 1b enrolled roughly 25 adults aged 18-55 years at a single site in Boston, USA, between 29 July and 7 August 2020. Ad26.COV2.S consisted of a replication-incompetent adenovirus type 26 vector by which a prefusion-stabilized SARS-CoV-2 spike protein from the original Wuhan strain was expressed. What the research found in general, with its limitations: After vaccination, substantial breadth of spike-specific CD8+ and CD4+ T cell responses was reported. Ad26.COV2.S recipients had higher spike-specific TCR breadth than placebo recipients (P = 0.0014). The authors noted that the TCR breadth and depth analyses may have underestimated total T cell responses. Non-spike TCR breadth was comparable between vaccine and placebo recipients, consistent with the vaccine containing only spike. Comparing responses between vaccine doses or regimens was not something the study was powered to do.

The chain employs TRBV4-3 and TRBJ2-7; TRBD1 is a possible D gene, resting on 6 matching bases. Source: peripheral blood, taken in a trial of Ad26.COV2.S vaccine versus placebo. This clonotype originated in a person between 18 and 59 years old who received the Ad26.COV2.S COVID-19 vaccine or a placebo. CDR3 loop: CASSQDLIGGEQYF. The DNA sequence is TGCGCCAGCAGCCAAGATTTGATAGGGGGCGAGCAGTACTTC.